The T cell receptor beta chain described here comes from a study of blood T cell repertoires in COVID-19. The CDR3 runs 15 residues. V dropped 2 bases and J dropped 9 bases, with 14 bases sitting between them. From germline, CDR1 is SGHAT and CDR2 FQNNGV. Data came from immunoSEQ multiplex PCR; TCRdb stores just in-frame clones and leaves some out. Altogether fewer than 350,000 clones are present, roughly 85% being singletons, with the ten largest covering about 4.2%. The clonotype originates from a middle-aged woman with acute COVID-19. The V call is TRBV11-2, the J call TRBJ1-6, with D possibly matching TRBD1 (5 bases). The specimen sequenced was PBMCs or T cells enriched from blood (not recorded which). CDR3 in amino acids: CASSLTGGKGSPLHF. The CDR3 DNA sequence: TGTGCCAGCAGCTTAACCGGGGGAAAGGGTTCACCCCTCCACTTT.